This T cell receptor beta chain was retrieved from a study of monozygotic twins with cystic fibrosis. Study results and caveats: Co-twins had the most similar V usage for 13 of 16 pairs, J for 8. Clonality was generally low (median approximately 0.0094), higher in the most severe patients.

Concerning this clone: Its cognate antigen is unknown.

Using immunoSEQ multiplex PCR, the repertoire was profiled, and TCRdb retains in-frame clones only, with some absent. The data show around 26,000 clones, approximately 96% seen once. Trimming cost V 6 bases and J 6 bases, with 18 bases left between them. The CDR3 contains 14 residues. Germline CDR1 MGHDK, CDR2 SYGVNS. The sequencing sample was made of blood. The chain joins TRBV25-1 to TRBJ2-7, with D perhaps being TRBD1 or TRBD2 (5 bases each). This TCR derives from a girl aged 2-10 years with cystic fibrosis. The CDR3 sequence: CASRAVGTASEQYF. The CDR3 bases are TGTGCCAGCAGGGCCGTAGGGACGGCTTCCGAGCAGTACTTC.